A single sample gave rise to the 15 T cell receptor beta chains below, sequenced in a study of blood T cell repertoires in COVID-19. The repertoire was sequenced with immunoSEQ multiplex PCR; TCRdb's copy has only in-frame clones and lacks some. The table lists around 190,000 clones, approximately 90% of them singletons, with 10% in the top ten. Sequenced material: PBMCs or T cells enriched from blood (not recorded which). Receptor source: a man between 18 and 29 years old with acute COVID-19.

The genes are TRBV7-2 and TRBJ2-7; TRBD1 matches 7 bases. The length of the CDR3 is 15 residues. Germline CDR1 is SGHTA and CDR2 is FQGNSA. After removal of 1 base from V and 0 bases from J, the junction contained 3 bases not matched to a gene. The CDR3 region is CASSLVGGRSYEQYF. The CDR3 DNA reads as TGTGCCAGCAGCTTAGTAGGGGGCCGCTCCTACGAGCAGTACTTC.

This clone was seen only once. The V and J genes are TRBV4-2 and TRBJ1-1, with D possibly TRBD1 on 6 matching bases. Trimming pared 1 base from V and 12 bases from J, leaving 15 bases between. Germline V gene sequence: CDR1 LGHNA, CDR2 YNFKEQ. The CDR3 is 13 amino acids. The CDR3 spells CASSQAIGTYPFF. In DNA form, the CDR3 reads TGTGCCAGCAGCCAAGCTATCGGGACATATCCTTTCTTT.

The chain links TRBV7-9 to TRBJ2-1; 9 positions agree with TRBD1. This CDR3 is 16 amino acids long. The germline V gene has CDR1 SEHNR and CDR2 FQNEAQ (reference sequence). Trimming removed 2 bases from V and 3 bases from J; junction bases left unmatched: 5. The DNA of the CDR3 is TGTGCCAGCAGCTTATTTGGGACAGGGCTCTACAATGAGCAGTTCTTC. Translating gives CASSLFGTGLYNEQFF.

The gene calls are TRBV5-1 and TRBJ1-3; TRBD1 matches 7 bases. V dropped 4 bases and J dropped 0; count of bases not matched to a gene: 4. The CDR3 loop spans 15 amino acids. CDR1 SGHRS and CDR2 YFSETQ come from the germline V gene. This CDR3 is CASSIAGGSGNTIYF. DNA for the CDR3: TGCGCCAGCAGCATAGCAGGGGGCTCTGGAAACACCATATATTTT.

The chain combines TRBV24-1 with TRBJ2-5; D not certain. The CDR3 has 12 residues. Trimming took off 11 bases at V and 3 bases at J, with 12 bases between the two ends. Germline-derived CDR1 and CDR2 are KGHDR and SFDVKD. CDR3 coding DNA: TGTGCCAGCTCCGGCGGCGAAGAGACCCAGTACTTC. Residues: CASSGGEETQYF.

The V call is TRBV7-9, the J call TRBJ1-2; D might be TRBD1 (6 bases). V dropped 5 bases and J dropped 2 bases, with 24 bases sitting between them. CDR1 and CDR2 from the germline V gene are SEHNR and FQNEAQ (reference sequence). There are 18 residues in the CDR3. The CDR3 sequence: CASSTDEPRDKQNYGYTF. Written as DNA, the CDR3 is TGTGCCAGCAGCACCGACGAACCCCGGGACAAACAGAACTATGGCTACACCTTC.

The DNA of the CDR3 is TGTGCCATCAGCGACGCTAGCGGGAGCACAGATACGCAGTATTTT. Translated: CAISDASGSTDTQYF. The chain carries TRBV10-3 and TRBJ2-3; 8 nucleotides match TRBD2. The CDR3 spans 15 residues. V shed 6 bases and J 0 bases; nucleotides not matched to a gene: 5. Germline loops: CDR1 ENHRY, CDR2 SYGVKD.

The chain uses TRBV6-5 and TRBJ1-5; TRBD1 matches at 8 bases. CDR1 and CDR2 (germline): MNHEY, SVGAGI. The ends lost 0 bases at V and 7 bases at J; junction bases unmatched: 5. The CDR3 extends over 15 amino acids. The CDR3 coding sequence is TGTGCCAGCAGTTACTCGAGGACAGGGTCGCAGCCCCAGCATTTT. Encoded protein: CASSYSRTGSQPQHF.

The sample holds one count of this clone. This sequence joins TRBV7-2 and TRBJ2-1, with 7 bases that match TRBD2. The CDR3 has 15 residues. V shed 7 bases, J shed 6 bases, and the junction held 12 bases outside the gene matches. Germline V gene lookup returns CDR1 SGHTA and CDR2 FQGNSA. The CDR3 bases are TGTGCCAGCACCCTTGGGGGGGGGTCACGCAATGAGCAGTTCTTC. Translating gives CASTLGGGSRNEQFF.

This sequence joins TRBV3-1 (or the pseudogene TRBV3-2) and TRBJ2-5; 10 positions match TRBD2. Trimming cost V 2 bases and J 1 base; bases outside gene matches: 4. CDR3 length equals 16 residues. CDR1 is LGHDT and CDR2 is YNNKEL in the germline V gene (reference sequence). CDR3 bases: TGTGCCAGCAGCCAACAAGCGGGAGGGTTCCAAGAGACCCAGTACTTC. Its translation: CASSQQAGGFQETQYF.

The rearrangement links TRBV10-3 to TRBJ2-1; 7 bases fit TRBD1. This CDR3 comprises 12 residues. Per germline, CDR1 ENHRY and CDR2 SYGVKD. J gave up 7 bases and V 4 bases, and 1 base lay outside the gene matches. The DNA of the CDR3 is TGTGCCATCAGTGCACAGGGGAATGAGCAGTTCTTC. Its protein product is CAISAQGNEQFF.

The chain has TRBV29-1 and TRBJ1-2; 8 bases are shared with TRBD1. The CDR3 has 12 amino acids. CDR1 and CDR2 from the germline V gene are SQVTM and ANQGSEA. V lost 7 bases to trimming and J lost 2 bases; unmatched junction nucleotides: 3. The chain's CDR3 is CSGGDRNYGYTF. CDR3 nucleotide sequence: TGCAGCGGGGGGGACAGGAACTATGGCTACACCTTC.

The chain employs TRBV7-2 and TRBJ2-3; 8 bases match TRBD2. Germline V gives CDR1 SGHTA, CDR2 FQGNSA. The CDR3 loop spans 18 amino acids. The V gene end was trimmed by 5 bases and the J gene end by 4 bases; junction bases not matched to a gene: 17. The CDR3 spells CASSPPPGAGVDADTQYF. The CDR3 coding sequence is TGTGCCAGCAGCCCGCCCCCGGGAGCGGGAGTCGATGCAGATACGCAGTATTTT.

The J gene is TRBJ2-1, the V gene TRBV19; TRBD2 matches at 7 bases. CDR3 length: 15 amino acids. Germline CDR1 and CDR2: LNHDA and SQIVND (reference sequence). V shed 6 bases and J 4 bases; nucleotides not matched to a gene: 9. The CDR3 DNA reads TGTGCCAGTAGACCAGTGGGGGGGATATACAATGAGCAGTTCTTC. The encoded protein is CASRPVGGIYNEQFF. The full variable domain, in which reference TRBV19 and TRBJ2-1 provide the parts outside the CDR3, is DGGITQSPKYLFRKEGQNVTLSCEQNLNHDAMYWYRQDPGQGLRLIYYSQIVNDFQKGDIAEGYSVSREKKESFPLTVTSAQKNPTAFYLCASRPVGGIYNEQFFGPGTRLTVL.

This clone appeared a few times. The same CDR3 arises from other DNA sequences in this sample as well. The chain employs TRBV28 and TRBJ2-7; 7 bases are a match to TRBD1. The CDR3 covers 15 residues. Unmatched junction bases numbered 8, after V lost 4 bases and J lost 2 bases. The germline V gene encodes CDR1 MDHEN and CDR2 SYDVKM. CDR3 loop: CASSSAGTEAYEQYF. The CDR3 DNA reads TGTGCCAGCAGTTCGGCCGGGACAGAAGCCTACGAGCAGTACTTC.